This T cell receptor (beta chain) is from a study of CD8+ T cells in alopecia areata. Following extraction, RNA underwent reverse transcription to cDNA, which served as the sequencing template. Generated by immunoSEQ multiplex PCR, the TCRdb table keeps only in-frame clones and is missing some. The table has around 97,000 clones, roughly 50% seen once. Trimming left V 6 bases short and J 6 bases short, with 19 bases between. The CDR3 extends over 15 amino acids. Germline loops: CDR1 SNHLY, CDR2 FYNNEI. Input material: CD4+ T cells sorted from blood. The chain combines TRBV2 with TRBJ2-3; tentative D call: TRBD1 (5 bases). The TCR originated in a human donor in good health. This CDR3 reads CASSSEAMGPDTQYF. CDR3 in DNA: TGTGCCAGCAGCTCAGAAGCGATGGGGCCGGATACGCAGTATTTT.